This T cell receptor beta chain was observed in a study of human T cells and chemical hapten exposure. Across the study: Patch tests put 0.01% DPC on the upper back, read at 6 days.

This clonotype was observed many times. Its matching antigen is unknown. Findings of the study overall: Expanded TCRs formed significantly more large CDR3 similarity clusters than controls.

Time point defined: pre-sensitization, week 0. Treatment of the sample: therapeutic diphenylcyclopropenone sensitization with weekly scalp DPC. Alopecia patients, 18 to 70 years old and DPC-suitable, served as donors. This CDR3 is 16 amino acids long. V shed 6 bases and J shed 7 bases, with 22 bases lying between them. Original processing methods: Some 100,000 TCRs per sample was the median, with a range of roughly 23,224 to 690,600. MiXCR was run by TCRdb on the RACE reads, yielding one entry per CDR3 protein. The V and J calls were determined by TCRdb, not by the authors. Altogether around 95,000 distinct CDR3 sequences are present, 10% to 11% being singletons, with the ten largest covering about 3%.

This specimen was whole blood, taken in connection with sensitization to the hapten diphenylcyclopropenone (DPC). The chain employs TRBV12-3 or TRBV12-4 and TRBJ2-1; perhaps TRBD2 as D (7 bases). This TCR derives from a woman aged 55-75 years with alopecia areata. Some clones in this sample may be carry-over from other donors' samples. In nucleotides, the CDR3 is TGTGCCAGCAGCCCCCCCCGGGGGGCCGCTAGAAATGAGCAGTTCTTC. It codes for CASSPPRGAARNEQFF.